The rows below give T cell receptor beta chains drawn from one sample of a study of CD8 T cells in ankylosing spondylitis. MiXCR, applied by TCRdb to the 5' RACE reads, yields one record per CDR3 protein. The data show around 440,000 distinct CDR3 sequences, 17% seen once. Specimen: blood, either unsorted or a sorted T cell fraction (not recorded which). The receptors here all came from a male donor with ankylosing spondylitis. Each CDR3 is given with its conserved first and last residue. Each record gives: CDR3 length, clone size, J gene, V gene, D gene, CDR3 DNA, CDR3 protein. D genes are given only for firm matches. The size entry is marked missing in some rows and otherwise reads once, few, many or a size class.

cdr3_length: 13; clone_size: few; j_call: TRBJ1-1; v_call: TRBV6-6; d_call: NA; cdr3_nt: TGTGCCAGCAGTTACGGGCAGACGAATGAAGCTTTCTTT; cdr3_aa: CASSYGQTNEAFF
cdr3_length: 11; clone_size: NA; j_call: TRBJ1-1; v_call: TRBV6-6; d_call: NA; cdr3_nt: TGTGCCAGCAGTTCGTGGAGCGATGCTTTCTTT; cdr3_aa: CASSSWSDAFF
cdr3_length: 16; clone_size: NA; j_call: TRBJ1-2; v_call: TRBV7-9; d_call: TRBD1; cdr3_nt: TGTGCCAGCAGCTCCCGGGGGACAGGAGCTAACTATGGCTACACCTTC; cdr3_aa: CASSSRGTGANYGYTF
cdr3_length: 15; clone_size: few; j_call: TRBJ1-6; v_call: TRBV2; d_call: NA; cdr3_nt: TGTGCCAGCAGTGCGACATCTGGCTCAAGTTCACCCCTCCACTTT; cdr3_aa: CASSATSGSSSPLHF
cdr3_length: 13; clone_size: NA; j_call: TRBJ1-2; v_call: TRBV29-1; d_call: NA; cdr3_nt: TGCAGCGTAGGCCAGGGACATATCTATGGCTACACCTTC; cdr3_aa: CSVGQGHIYGYTF
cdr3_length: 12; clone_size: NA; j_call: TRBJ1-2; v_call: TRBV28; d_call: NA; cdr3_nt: TGTGCCAGCAGCCGGTCACCTATGGGCTACACCTTC; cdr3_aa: CASSRSPMGYTF
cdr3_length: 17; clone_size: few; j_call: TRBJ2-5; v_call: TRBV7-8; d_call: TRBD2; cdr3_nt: TGTGCCAGCAGCTTTGGCGGGGGGGCCTCCAGTATAGAGACCCAGTACTTC; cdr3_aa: CASSFGGGASSIETQYF
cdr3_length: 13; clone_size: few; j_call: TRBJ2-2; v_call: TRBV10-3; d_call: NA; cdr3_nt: TGTGCCACCAGATTGGTGGGGGCCGGGGAGCTGTTTTTT; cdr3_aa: CATRLVGAGELFF
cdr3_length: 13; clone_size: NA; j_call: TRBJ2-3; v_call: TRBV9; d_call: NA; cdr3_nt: TGTGCCAGCAGCGTAAGCCCCGGGGATACGCAGTATTTT; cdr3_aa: CASSVSPGDTQYF
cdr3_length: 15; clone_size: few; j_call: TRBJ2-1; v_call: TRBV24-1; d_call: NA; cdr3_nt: TGTGCCACCAGTGAACTTGGAGGGAGTGAGAATGAGCAGTTCTTC; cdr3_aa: CATSELGGSENEQFF
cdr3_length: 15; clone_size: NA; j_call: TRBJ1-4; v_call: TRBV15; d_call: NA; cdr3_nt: TGTGCCACCAGCAGAGTGACCGGGGCTAATGAAAAACTGTTTTTT; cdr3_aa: CATSRVTGANEKLFF
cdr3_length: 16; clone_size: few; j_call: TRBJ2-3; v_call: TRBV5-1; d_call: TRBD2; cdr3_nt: TGCGCCAGCAGCTTGGGTAGGAGCGGGAACTCCTATACGCAGTATTTT; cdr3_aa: CASSLGRSGNSYTQYF
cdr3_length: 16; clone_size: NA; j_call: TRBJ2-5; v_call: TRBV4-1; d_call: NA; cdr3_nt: TGCGCCAGCAGCCAAGATCTTAAGGGCGCCTCAGAGACCCAGTACTTC; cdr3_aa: CASSQDLKGASETQYF
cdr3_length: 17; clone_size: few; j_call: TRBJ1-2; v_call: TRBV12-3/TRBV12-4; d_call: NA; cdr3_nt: TGTGCCAGCACCCTAAGCCTTAGTCCGGCTTATAACTATGGCTACACCTTC; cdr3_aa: CASTLSLSPAYNYGYTF
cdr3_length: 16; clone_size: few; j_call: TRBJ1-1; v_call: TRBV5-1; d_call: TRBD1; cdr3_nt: TGCGCCAGCAGCCCACGGACAGGGAGCAGGAACACTGAAGCTTTCTTT; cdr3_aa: CASSPRTGSRNTEAFF
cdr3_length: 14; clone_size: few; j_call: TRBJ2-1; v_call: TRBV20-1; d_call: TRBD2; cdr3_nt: TGCAGTGCTACTACCGGGACTAGCTACAATGAGCAGTTCTTC; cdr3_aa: CSATTGTSYNEQFF
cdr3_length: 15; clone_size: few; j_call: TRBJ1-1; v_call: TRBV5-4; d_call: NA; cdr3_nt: TGTGCCAGCAGCTTGGGCGTGGGACCCAACACTGAAGCTTTCTTT; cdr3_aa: CASSLGVGPNTEAFF
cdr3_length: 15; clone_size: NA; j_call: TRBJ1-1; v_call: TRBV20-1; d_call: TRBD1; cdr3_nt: TGCAGTGCTAGAGTGGGGGCTCAGGGGGACACTGAAGCTTTCTTT; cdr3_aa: CSARVGAQGDTEAFF
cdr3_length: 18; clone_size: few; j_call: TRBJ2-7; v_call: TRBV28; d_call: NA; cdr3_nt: TGTGCCAGCAGGAGGTCCCTGGGACTTTTCCAACGATCCTACGAGCAGTACTTC; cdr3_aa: CASRRSLGLFQRSYEQYF
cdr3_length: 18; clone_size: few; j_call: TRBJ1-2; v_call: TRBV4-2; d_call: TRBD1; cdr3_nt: TGTGCCAGCAGCCGCAAACAAGCCGGGACAGGGAATGAACGCGGCTACACCTTC; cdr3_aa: CASSRKQAGTGNERGYTF
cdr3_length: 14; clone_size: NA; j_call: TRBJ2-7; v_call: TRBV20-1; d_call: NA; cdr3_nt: TGCAGTGCTAATGAGGGGGGCAACCCCTACGAGCAGTACTTC; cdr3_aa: CSANEGGNPYEQYF
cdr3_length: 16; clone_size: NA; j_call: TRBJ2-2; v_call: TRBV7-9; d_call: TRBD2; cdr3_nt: TGTGCCAGCAGCTCCGCGACTAGCCAGAACACCGGGGAGCTGTTTTTT; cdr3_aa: CASSSATSQNTGELFF
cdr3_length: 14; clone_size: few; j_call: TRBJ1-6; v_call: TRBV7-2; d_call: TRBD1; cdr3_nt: TGTGCCAGCAGCTCGGGACAGGCCCCATCACCCCTCCACTTT; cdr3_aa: CASSSGQAPSPLHF
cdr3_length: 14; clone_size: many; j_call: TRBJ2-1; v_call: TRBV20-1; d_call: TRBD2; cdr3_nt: TGCAGTGCTAGAGTTGCGGGAGGACCCAATGAGCAGTTCTTC; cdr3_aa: CSARVAGGPNEQFF
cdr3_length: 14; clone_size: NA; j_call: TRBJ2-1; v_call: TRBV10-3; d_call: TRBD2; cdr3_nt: TGTGCCATCAGTTGGACTAGCGGGGTCGATGAGCAGTTCTTC; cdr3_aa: CAISWTSGVDEQFF
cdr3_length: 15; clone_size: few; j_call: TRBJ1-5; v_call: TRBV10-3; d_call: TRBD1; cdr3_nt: TGTGCCATCAGTGTCACCGGGACAGGGAATCAGCCCCAGCATTTT; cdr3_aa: CAISVTGTGNQPQHF
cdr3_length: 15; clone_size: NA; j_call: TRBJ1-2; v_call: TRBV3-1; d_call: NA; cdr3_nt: TGTGCCAGCAGCCAGGTCATGACAGCTAACTATGGCTACACCTTC; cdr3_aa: CASSQVMTANYGYTF
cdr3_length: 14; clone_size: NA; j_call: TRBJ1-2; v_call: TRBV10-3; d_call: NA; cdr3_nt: TGTGCCATCAGTGACCTTGGGACGGAGTATGGCTACACCTTC; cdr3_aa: CAISDLGTEYGYTF
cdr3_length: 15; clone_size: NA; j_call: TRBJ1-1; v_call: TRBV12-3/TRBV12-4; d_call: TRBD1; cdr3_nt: TGTGCCAGCAGCCGGCGGGAGGGGGCTGGGACTGAAGCTTTCTTT; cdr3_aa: CASSRREGAGTEAFF
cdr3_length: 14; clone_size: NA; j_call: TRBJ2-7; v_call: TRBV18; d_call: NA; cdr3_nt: TGTGCCAGCTCACCACCGGGACTCCCAGACGAGCAGTACTTC; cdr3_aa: CASSPPGLPDEQYF
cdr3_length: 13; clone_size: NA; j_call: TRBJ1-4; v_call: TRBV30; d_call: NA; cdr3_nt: TGTGCCTGGAGTTCCGGTCCGGGTGAAAAACTGTTTTTT; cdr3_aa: CAWSSGPGEKLFF
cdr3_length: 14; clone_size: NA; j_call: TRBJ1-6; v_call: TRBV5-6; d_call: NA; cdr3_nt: TGTGCCAGCAGCCTCCGGGGGACCCATTCACCCCTCCACTTT; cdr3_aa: CASSLRGTHSPLHF
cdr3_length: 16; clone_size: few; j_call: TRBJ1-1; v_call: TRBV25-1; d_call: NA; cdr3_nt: TGTGCCAGCAGTGAAATGGGGACATCCATGAACACTGAAGCTTTCTTT; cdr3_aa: CASSEMGTSMNTEAFF
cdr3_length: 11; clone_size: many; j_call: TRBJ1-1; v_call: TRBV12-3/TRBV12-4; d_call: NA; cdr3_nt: TGTGCCAGCAGAGACAAAGGTGAAGCTTTCTTT; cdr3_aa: CASRDKGEAFF
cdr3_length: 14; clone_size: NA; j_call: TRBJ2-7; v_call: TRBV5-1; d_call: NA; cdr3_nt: TGCGCCAGCAGCTTGGGACCAGGTTTCAACGAGCAGTACTTC; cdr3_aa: CASSLGPGFNEQYF
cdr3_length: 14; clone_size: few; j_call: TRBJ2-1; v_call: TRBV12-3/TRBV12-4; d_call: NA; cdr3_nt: TGTGCCACCTCTGGCACCATTGTTGTGAATGAGCAGTTCTTC; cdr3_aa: CATSGTIVVNEQFF
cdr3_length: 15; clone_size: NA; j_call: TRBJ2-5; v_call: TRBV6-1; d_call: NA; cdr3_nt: TGTGCCAGCAGTGACATCCACGGGGCCGTGGAGACCCAGTACTTC; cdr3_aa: CASSDIHGAVETQYF
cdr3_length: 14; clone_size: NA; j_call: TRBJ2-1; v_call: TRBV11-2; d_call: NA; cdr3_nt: TGTGCCAGCAGCTTGCGGAGTCAGCACAATGAGCAGTTCTTC; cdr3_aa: CASSLRSQHNEQFF
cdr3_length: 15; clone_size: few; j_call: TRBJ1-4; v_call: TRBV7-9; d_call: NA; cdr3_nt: TGTGCCAGCAGCCATACGGACCTCCCGGGGGAAAAACTGTTTTTT; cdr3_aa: CASSHTDLPGEKLFF
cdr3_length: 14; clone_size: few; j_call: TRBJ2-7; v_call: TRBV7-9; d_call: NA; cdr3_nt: TGTGCCAGCAGCTTAGTCGGGGGGACAGTCGAGCAGTACTTC; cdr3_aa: CASSLVGGTVEQYF
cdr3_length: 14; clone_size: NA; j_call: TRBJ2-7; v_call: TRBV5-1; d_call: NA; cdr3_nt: TGCGCCAGCAGCTTGAATATTGGTGGCTACGAGCAGTACTTC; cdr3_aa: CASSLNIGGYEQYF
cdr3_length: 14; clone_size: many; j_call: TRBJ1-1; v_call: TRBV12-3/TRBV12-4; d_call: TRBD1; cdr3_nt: TGTGCCAGCAGCCTCCGAGGGACAGGGACTGAAGCTTTCTTT; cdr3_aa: CASSLRGTGTEAFF
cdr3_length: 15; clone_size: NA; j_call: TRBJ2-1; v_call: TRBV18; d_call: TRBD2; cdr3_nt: TGTGCCAGCTCAACGAAAGGGACTAGCGCCAATGAGCAGTTCTTC; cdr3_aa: CASSTKGTSANEQFF
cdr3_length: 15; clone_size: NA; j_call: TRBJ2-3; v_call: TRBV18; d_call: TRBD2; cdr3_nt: TGTGCCAGCTCACCGACTAGCGGGAAGCCAGATACGCAGTATTTT; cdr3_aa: CASSPTSGKPDTQYF
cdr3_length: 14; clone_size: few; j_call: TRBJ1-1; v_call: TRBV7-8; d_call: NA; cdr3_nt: TGTGCCAGCAGCGCGAGTGCAGGTAACACTGAAGCTTTCTTT; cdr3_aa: CASSASAGNTEAFF
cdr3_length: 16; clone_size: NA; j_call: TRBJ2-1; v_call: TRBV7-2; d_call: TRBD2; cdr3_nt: TGTGCCAGCAGTCCCTCGAGGCTAGCGGGGGCCAATGAGCAGTTCTTC; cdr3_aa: CASSPSRLAGANEQFF
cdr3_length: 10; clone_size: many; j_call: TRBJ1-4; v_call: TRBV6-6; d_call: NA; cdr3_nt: TGTGCCAGTCGGGACATTCTCCTGTTTTTT; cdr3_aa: CASRDILLFF
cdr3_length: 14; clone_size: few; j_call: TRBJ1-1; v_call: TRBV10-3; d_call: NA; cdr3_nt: TGTGCCATCAGGATGACAGACCTGAACACTGAAGCTTTCTTT; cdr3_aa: CAIRMTDLNTEAFF
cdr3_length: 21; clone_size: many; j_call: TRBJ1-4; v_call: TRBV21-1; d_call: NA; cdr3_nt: TGTGCCAGCAGCAAAGTAGTAGTGTCCAGGGGGCGCTGGGAAACTAATGAAAAACTGTTTTTT; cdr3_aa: CASSKVVVSRGRWETNEKLFF
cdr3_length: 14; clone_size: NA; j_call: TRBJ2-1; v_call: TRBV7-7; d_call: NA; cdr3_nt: TGTGCTAGCAGCTCCGGGGGTCCCTACAATGAGCAGTTCTTC; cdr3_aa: CASSSGGPYNEQFF
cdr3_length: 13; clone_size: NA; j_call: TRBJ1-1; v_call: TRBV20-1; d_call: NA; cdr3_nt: TGCAGTGCTACGGGATGGGGGAACACTGAAGCTTTCTTT; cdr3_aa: CSATGWGNTEAFF
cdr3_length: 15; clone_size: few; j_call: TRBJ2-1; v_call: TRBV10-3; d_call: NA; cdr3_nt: TGTGCCATCGGCCCCCCCGGGGACTCCTACAATGAGCAGTTCTTC; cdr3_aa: CAIGPPGDSYNEQFF
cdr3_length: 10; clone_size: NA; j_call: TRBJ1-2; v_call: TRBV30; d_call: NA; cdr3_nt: TGTGCCTGGAGGGGGCCGGGCTACACCTTC; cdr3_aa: CAWRGPGYTF
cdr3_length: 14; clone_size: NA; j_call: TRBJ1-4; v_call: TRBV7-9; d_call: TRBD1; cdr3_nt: TGTGCCAGCAGCTCCGGGACAGGGGCTGAAAAACTGTTTTTT; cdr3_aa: CASSSGTGAEKLFF
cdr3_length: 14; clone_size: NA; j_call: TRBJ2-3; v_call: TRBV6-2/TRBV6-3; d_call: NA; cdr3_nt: TGTGCCAGCCAACTGGTCCTAGCAACAGATACGCAGTATTTT; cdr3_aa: CASQLVLATDTQYF
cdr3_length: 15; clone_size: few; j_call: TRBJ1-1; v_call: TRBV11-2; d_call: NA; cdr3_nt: TGTGCCAGCAGCGATCCACCTCAGGGTTTAACTGAAGCTTTCTTT; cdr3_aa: CASSDPPQGLTEAFF
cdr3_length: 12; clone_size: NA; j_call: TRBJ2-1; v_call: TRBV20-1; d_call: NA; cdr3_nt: TGCAGTGCCCCCCCCAAGCTAGATGAGCAGTTCTTC; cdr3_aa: CSAPPKLDEQFF